This T cell receptor (beta chain) was found in a study of blood T cell repertoires in COVID-19 (TCRdb year 2020). With regard to the full study: Collaborator samples came from the United States, Italy and Spain and covered acute and convalescent phases of COVID-19. The prospective study material was composed of cDNA or gDNA derived from T cells, B-cell-depleted T cells, or PBMCs. Deeply sampled blood TCRbeta repertoires from subjects exposed to, actively infected with, or recovered from COVID-19 were included in the dataset. The repertoires were made available in a free public database intended to serve as a resource for research on the immune response to SARS-CoV-2. The samples were drawn from two sources: the first 160 participants of the ongoing ImmuneRACE study, and 1,254 subjects contributed by 6 global collaborators. The sample metadata nearly always contained a de-identified subject ID, COVID-19 status, age in years and sex. Where available, HLA class I and class II types were taken from metadata supplied by the sample provider and were not determined by assay-based typing. Findings and caveats that apply to the study as a whole: How much clinical and demographic metadata was included differed by source and by participant, and the metadata was provided uncurated.

TCRbeta CDR3 regions were amplified from genomic DNA by means of the immunoSEQ Assay, a bias-controlled multiplex PCR. The study's own analysis went as follows. The number of nucleated cells in each sample was estimated from the amplification of reference gene primers within the assay. To quantify the absolute abundance of each unique TCRbeta CDR3 rearrangement, sequence reads were collapsed and filtered. For each sample, productive Simpson clonality was calculated as the square root of Simpson's diversity index over productive rearrangements. Here the immuneACCESS table is served through TCRdb, limited to in-frame sequences with V and J called. Missing clones are a known gap in these copies; in checked studies unresolved V genes cover under half, and the rest lacks a known reason. V and J calls and clone size follow that table, whereas D and trimming were derived from the DNA. For this sample the table gives around 150,000 clones, of which about 92% were detected only once. The ten largest account for more than 4.5% of the sample.

With regard to this clone: What this receptor recognizes is not known. No much larger clone is present one base from it, and per-base qualities are unavailable.

Taken from the germline V gene, the CDR1 and CDR2 loops are SGHRS and YFSETQ. The CDR3 numbers 11 residues from cysteine through phenylalanine. Just the 33-base CDR3 DNA is kept, in frame starting at base 1. Ends trimmed: V by 5 bases, J by 6 bases; bases unmatched to a gene: 2. In Seattle, one collaborating source enrolled patients while the infection was active and tracked those patients longitudinally over the course of disease. Collaborating institutions collected whole blood in K2EDTA tubes following their own protocols. For TCRbeta analysis, collaborators shipped samples as frozen whole blood, isolated PBMCs, or DNA extracted from either of those sample types.

The sequence joins TRBV5-1 to TRBJ2-7, and 7 junction bases match TRBD2. Sequencing input: peripheral blood. The sequence came from a man aged 25 to 40 with COVID-19, enrolled during active disease. The CDR3 protein is CASSSGGEQYF. The nucleotides are TGCGCCAGCAGTTCGGGGGGCGAGCAGTACTTC.